Presented here are 19 T cell receptor beta chains from one specimen sequenced in a study of cytomegalovirus exposure and HLA in healthy donors. The PCR made use of 60 Vbeta and 13 Jbeta primers. Repertoires were generated with immunoSEQ multiplex PCR, while TCRdb's copy carries only in-frame clones and drops some. The profile shows some 110,000 clones, more than 65% of them singletons. Sequencing was done on a sample of PBMCs. All receptors come from a woman in her 30s in good health and CMV-seronegative.

A few counts support this clone. This chain uses TRBV7-9 with TRBJ1-1, with no clear D. The CDR3 runs to 10 residues. V lost 4 bases and J lost 8, with 5 bases in between. Per the germline V gene, CDR1 is SEHNR and CDR2 is FQNEAQ (reference sequence). The CDR3, as DNA: TGTGCCAGCAGCTCGAGAGAAGCTTTCTTT. This translates into CASSSREAFF.

The genes are TRBV7-8 and TRBJ2-5, with 7 bases fitting TRBD2. The ends lost 6 bases at V and 1 base at J; junction bases unmatched: 2. Germline loops: CDR1 SGHVS, CDR2 FQNEAQ. The CDR3 spans 13 residues. CDR3 in DNA: TGTGCCAGCAGACCTAGCGGCCAAGAGACCCAGTACTTC. Residues: CASRPSGQETQYF.

The chain recombines TRBV2 with TRBJ2-3; D gene ambiguous. Trimming cost V 4 bases and J 2 bases, with 13 bases left between them. Germline V gene lookup returns CDR1 SNHLY and CDR2 FYNNEI. This CDR3 has 15 amino acids. The CDR3 sequence is CASSVSSSFTDTQYF. In DNA form, the CDR3 reads TGTGCCAGCAGTGTGAGTAGCAGCTTCACAGATACGCAGTATTTT.

This chain uses TRBV4-2 with TRBJ1-1, with D maybe TRBD1 (6 bases). Trimming removed 4 bases from V and 0 bases from J, with 12 bases in between. Germline values: CDR1 LGHNA, CDR2 YNFKEQ. The length of the CDR3 is 15 residues. CDR3 sequence: CASSPRGGLNTEAFF. CDR3 sequence (DNA): TGTGCCAGCAGCCCTAGGGGGGGATTGAACACTGAAGCTTTCTTT.

The V gene is TRBV5-6, the J gene TRBJ1-2; tentatively, D is TRBD1 (5 bases). This CDR3 comprises 13 residues. Trimming shortened V by 3 bases and J by 8 bases, and 14 bases separated the two germline ends. The germline V gene encodes CDR1 SGHDT and CDR2 YYEEEE. DNA of the CDR3: TGTGCCAGCAGCTCGACAGAACTTCGAGGCTACACCTTC. Its translation is CASSSTELRGYTF.

The gene calls are TRBV19 and TRBJ1-2, with 10 bases matching TRBD1. Trimming took 6 bases from V and 14 from J; bases not matched to a gene: 21. The CDR3 is 16 residues long. Germline CDR1 and CDR2: LNHDA and SQIVND (reference sequence). CDR3 protein: CASSDRGRTLSGGNTF. The CDR3 DNA is TGTGCCAGTAGCGACAGGGGGCGGACCTTGTCGGGCGGTAATACCTTC.

The rearrangement links TRBV9 to TRBJ2-5; 11 bases align to TRBD1. The trim removed 4 bases at V and 3 bases at J, leaving 8 bases unmatched. The CDR3 is made up of 16 amino acids. The germline CDR1 and CDR2 sequences are SGDLS and YYNGEE. CDR3 DNA sequence: TGTGCCAGCAGCCCAGGACAGGGGGCGCCTAAAGAGACCCAGTACTTC. It yields the protein CASSPGQGAPKETQYF.

CDR3 residues: CASSIRPDRAASGNTIYF. CDR3 sequence (DNA): TGTGCCAGTAGTATAAGACCGGACAGGGCCGCCTCTGGAAACACCATATATTTT. The J gene is TRBJ1-3, the V gene TRBV19; TRBD1 matches 8 bases. The CDR3 spans 18 residues. V shed 2 bases, J shed 0 bases, and the junction held 9 bases outside the gene matches. CDR1 and CDR2 from the germline V gene are LNHDA and SQIVND (reference sequence).

The rearrangement links TRBV5-1 to TRBJ1-1, with 7 bases fitting TRBD1. The V segment lost 4 bases and the J segment 0 bases; nucleotides outside the gene matches: 6. The CDR3 is 15 amino acids. The germline gives CDR1 SGHRS, CDR2 YFSETQ. The CDR3, as DNA: TGCGCCAGCAGCGGCAGGGACAGCCTGAACACTGAAGCTTTCTTT. This encodes CASSGRDSLNTEAFF.

The gene calls are TRBV30 and TRBJ1-5; D is perhaps TRBD1 (5 bases). Germline CDR1 is GTSNPN and CDR2 is SVGIG (reference sequence). The length of the CDR3 is 14 residues. Trimming cost V 2 bases and J 0 bases, with 8 bases left between them. Here the CDR3 reads CAWSKGNSNQPQHF. Written as DNA, the CDR3 is TGTGCCTGGAGTAAGGGGAATAGCAATCAGCCCCAGCATTTT.

The genes are TRBV7-2 and TRBJ1-2, with D perhaps matching TRBD1 (5 bases). Trimming cost V 3 bases and J 2 bases, with 10 bases left between them. Looked up from germline, CDR1 is SGHTA and CDR2 is FQGNSA. The CDR3 has 14 amino acids. CDR3 sequence (DNA): TGTGCCAGCAGCTTCTGGACACAAAACTATGGCTACACCTTC. Its translation: CASSFWTQNYGYTF.

This chain uses TRBV5-1 with TRBJ2-1; 10 bases map to TRBD2. Unmatched junction bases numbered 1, after V lost 1 base and J lost 3 bases. The length of the CDR3 is 15 residues. Germline V CDR1 and CDR2: SGHRS, YFSETQ. The CDR3 loop reads CASSLLAGDYNEQFF. In DNA, the CDR3 is TGCGCCAGCAGCTTGCTAGCGGGGGACTACAATGAGCAGTTCTTC.

V and J are TRBV5-1 and TRBJ1-1, with D possibly matching TRBD1 (5 bases). CDR1 and CDR2 (germline): SGHRS, YFSETQ. This CDR3 has 13 amino acids. V lost 4 bases, J lost 4 bases, and 11 bases lay in between. CDR3 amino acids: CASSHKGVTEAFF. CDR3 coding DNA: TGCGCCAGCAGCCATAAAGGGGTCACTGAAGCTTTCTTT.

This chain uses TRBV10-3 with TRBJ1-5; D perhaps matches TRBD1 (6 bases). Germline lookup yields CDR1 ENHRY and CDR2 SYGVKD. CDR3 length: 15 amino acids. Trimming left V 2 bases short and J 3 bases short, with 11 bases between. The CDR3 coding sequence is TGTGCCATCAGTGAGGATGGGACATACAATCAGCCCCAGCATTTT. Translation: CAISEDGTYNQPQHF.

This chain links TRBV29-1 with TRBJ2-2; D unresolved. CDR1 and CDR2 (germline): SQVTM, ANQGSEA. The V and J ends lost 4 bases and 6 bases respectively, with 12 bases between them. The CDR3 sequence is 13 residues long. For the CDR3, the DNA is TGCAGCGTTGCACGTAACGAGGCCGGGGAGCTGTTTTTT. This gives the protein CSVARNEAGELFF.

This clone came up a few times. The V and J genes are TRBV6-1 and TRBJ1-5; D may be TRBD1 (6 bases). V was clipped by 5 bases and J by 7 bases, with 15 bases between them. In germline, CDR1 is MNHNS, CDR2 SASEGT. The CDR3 totals 14 residues. The CDR3: CASSFHREGQPQHF. The CDR3 DNA follows: TGTGCCAGCAGTTTCCACAGGGAAGGACAGCCCCAGCATTTT.

This clone was seen just once. J is TRBJ2-5 and V is TRBV11-2, with D maybe TRBD1 (6 bases). The germline CDR1 and CDR2 sequences are SGHAT and FQNNGV. The CDR3 covers 14 residues. The V end lost 6 bases, the J end lost 2 bases, and 13 bases lay between the germline ends. The CDR3: CASRLGQPQETQYF. CDR3 nucleotides: TGTGCCAGCAGATTGGGACAACCACAAGAGACCCAGTACTTC.

The V call is TRBV27, the J call TRBJ1-2; 10 bases fit TRBD1. The trim removed 3 bases at V and 4 bases at J, leaving 8 bases unmatched. The CDR3 has 16 amino acids. CDR1 is MNHEY, CDR2 SMNVEV, per germline (reference sequence). CDR3 in amino acids: CASSFKGTGASYGYTF. In DNA form, the CDR3 reads TGTGCCAGCAGTTTTAAAGGGACAGGGGCCTCCTATGGCTACACCTTC.

This chain connects TRBV30 to TRBJ2-1; D is possibly TRBD2 (5 bases). The V gene lost 5 bases and the J gene lost 4 bases, with 12 bases spanning the gap. The V gene's germline CDR1 is GTSNPN and CDR2 SVGIG (reference sequence). This CDR3 has 13 amino acids. The CDR3 loop reads CAWGLAEYNEQFF. In nucleotides, the CDR3 is TGTGCCTGGGGGCTAGCTGAGTACAATGAGCAGTTCTTC.